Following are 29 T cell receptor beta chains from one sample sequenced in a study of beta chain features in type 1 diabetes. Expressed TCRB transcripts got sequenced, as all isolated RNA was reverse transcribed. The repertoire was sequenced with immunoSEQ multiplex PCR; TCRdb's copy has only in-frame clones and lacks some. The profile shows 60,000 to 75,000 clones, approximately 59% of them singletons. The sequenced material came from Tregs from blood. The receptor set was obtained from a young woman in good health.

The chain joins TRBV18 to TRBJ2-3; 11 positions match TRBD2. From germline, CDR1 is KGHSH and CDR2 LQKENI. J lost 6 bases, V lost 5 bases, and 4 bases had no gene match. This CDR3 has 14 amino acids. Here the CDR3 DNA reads TGTGCCAGCTCAGTACTAGCGGGGGATGATACGCAGTATTTT. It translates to CASSVLAGDDTQYF.

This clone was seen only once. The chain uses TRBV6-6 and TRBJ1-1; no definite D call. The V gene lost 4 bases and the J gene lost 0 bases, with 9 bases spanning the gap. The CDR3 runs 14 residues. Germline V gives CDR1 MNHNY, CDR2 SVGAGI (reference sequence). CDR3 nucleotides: TGTGCCAGCAGTTTGAACAGTGTGAACACTGAAGCTTTCTTT. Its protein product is CASSLNSVNTEAFF.

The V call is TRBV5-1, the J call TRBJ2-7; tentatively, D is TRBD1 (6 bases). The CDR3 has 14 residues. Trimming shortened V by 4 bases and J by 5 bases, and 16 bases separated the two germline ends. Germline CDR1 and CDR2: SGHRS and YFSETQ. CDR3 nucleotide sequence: TGCGCCAGCAGCACCCTGACAGGTGTCGACGAGCAGTACTTC. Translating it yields CASSTLTGVDEQYF. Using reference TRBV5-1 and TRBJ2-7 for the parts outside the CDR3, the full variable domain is KAGVTQTPRYLIKTRGQQVTLSCSPISGHRSVSWYQQTPGQGLQFLFEYFSETQRNKGNFPGRFSGRQFSNSRSEMNVSTLELGDSALYLCASSTLTGVDEQYFGPGTRLTVT.

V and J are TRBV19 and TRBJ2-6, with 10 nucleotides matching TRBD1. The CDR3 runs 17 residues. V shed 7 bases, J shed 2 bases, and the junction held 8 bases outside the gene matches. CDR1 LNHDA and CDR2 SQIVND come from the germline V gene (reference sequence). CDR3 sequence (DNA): TGTGCCAGTACCCAAGCGACAGGGGGCGCTGGGGCCAACGTCCTGACTTTC. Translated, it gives CASTQATGGAGANVLTF.

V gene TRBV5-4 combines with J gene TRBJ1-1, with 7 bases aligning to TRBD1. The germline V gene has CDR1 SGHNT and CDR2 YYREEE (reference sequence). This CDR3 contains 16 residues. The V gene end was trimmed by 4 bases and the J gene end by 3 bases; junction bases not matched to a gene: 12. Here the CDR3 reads CASSQAGGLVDTEAFF. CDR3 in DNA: TGTGCCAGCAGCCAGGCAGGGGGATTGGTGGACACTGAAGCTTTCTTT. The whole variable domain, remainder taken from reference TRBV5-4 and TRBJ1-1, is ETGVTQSPTHLIKTRGQQVTLRCSSQSGHNTVSWYQQALGQGPQFIFQYYREEENGRGNFPPRFSGLQFPNYSSELNVNALELDDSALYLCASSQAGGLVDTEAFFGQGTRLTVV.

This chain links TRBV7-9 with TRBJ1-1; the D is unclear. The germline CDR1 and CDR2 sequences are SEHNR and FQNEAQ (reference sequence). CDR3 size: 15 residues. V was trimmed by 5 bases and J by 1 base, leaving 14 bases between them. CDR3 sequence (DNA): TGTGCCAGCAGCCTAGGGTGGGAGAGGAACACTGAAGCTTTCTTT. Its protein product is CASSLGWERNTEAFF.

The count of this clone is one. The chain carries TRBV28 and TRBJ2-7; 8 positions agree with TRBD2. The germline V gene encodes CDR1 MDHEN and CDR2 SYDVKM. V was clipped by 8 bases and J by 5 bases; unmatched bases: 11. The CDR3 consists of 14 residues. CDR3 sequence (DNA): TGTGCCAGCCCCCCGAGCGGGAGTGTAGACGAGCAGTACTTC. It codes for CASPPSGSVDEQYF. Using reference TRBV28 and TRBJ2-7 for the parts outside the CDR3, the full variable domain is DVKVTQSSRYLVKRTGEKVFLECVQDMDHENMFWYRQDPGLGLRLIYFSYDVKMKEKGDIPEGYSVSREKKERFSLILESASTNQTSMYLCASPPSGSVDEQYFGPGTRLTVT.

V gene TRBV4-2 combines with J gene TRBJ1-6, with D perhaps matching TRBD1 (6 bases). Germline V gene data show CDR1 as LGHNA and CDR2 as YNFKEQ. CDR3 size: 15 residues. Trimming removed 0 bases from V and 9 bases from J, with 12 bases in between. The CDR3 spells CASSQEYRESSPLHF. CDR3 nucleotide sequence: TGTGCCAGCAGCCAAGAATACAGGGAGAGTTCACCCCTCCACTTT.

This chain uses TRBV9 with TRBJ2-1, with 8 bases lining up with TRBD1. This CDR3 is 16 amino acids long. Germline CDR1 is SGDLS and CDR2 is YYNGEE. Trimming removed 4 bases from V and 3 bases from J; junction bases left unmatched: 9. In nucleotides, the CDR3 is TGTGCCAGCAGCCCCCGGACAGGGATCGACTACAATGAGCAGTTCTTC. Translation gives CASSPRTGIDYNEQFF.

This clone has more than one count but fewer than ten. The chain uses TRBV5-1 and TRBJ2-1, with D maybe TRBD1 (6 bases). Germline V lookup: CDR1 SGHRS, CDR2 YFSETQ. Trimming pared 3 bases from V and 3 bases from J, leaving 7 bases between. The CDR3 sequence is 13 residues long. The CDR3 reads CASSSQGYNEQFF. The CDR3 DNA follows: TGCGCCAGCAGCTCACAGGGCTACAATGAGCAGTTCTTC.

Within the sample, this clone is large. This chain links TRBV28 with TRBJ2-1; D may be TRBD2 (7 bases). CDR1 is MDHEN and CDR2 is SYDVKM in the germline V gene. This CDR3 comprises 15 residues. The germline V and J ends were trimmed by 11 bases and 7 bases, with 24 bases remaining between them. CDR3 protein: CAAGGGGRMGNEQFF. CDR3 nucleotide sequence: TGTGCCGCCGGGGGCGGGGGACGTATGGGGAATGAGCAGTTCTTC.

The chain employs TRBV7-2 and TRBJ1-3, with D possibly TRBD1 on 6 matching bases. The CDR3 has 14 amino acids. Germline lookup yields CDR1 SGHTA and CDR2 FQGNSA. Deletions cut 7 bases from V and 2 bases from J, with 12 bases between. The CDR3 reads CASTPNRAGNTIYF. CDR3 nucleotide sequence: TGTGCCAGCACACCCAACAGGGCTGGAAACACCATATATTTT.

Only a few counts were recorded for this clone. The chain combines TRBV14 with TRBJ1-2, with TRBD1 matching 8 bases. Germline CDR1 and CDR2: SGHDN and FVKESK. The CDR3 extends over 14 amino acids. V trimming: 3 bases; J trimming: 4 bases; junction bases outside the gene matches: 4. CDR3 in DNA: TGTGCCAGCAGCCAGGGACAGGCATTCTATGGCTACACCTTC. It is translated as CASSQGQAFYGYTF.

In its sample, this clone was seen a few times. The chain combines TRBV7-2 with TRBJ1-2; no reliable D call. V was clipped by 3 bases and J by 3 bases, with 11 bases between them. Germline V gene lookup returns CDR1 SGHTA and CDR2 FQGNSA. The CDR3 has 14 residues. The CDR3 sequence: CASSFAEAYYGYTF. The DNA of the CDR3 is TGTGCCAGCAGCTTTGCGGAGGCTTACTATGGCTACACCTTC.

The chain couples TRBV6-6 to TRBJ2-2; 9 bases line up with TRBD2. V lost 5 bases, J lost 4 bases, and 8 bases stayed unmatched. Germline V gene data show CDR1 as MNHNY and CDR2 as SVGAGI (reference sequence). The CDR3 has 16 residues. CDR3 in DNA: TGTGCCAGCAGTGCCGCCGGGACTAGCAGCACCGGGGAGCTGTTTTTT. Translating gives CASSAAGTSSTGELFF.

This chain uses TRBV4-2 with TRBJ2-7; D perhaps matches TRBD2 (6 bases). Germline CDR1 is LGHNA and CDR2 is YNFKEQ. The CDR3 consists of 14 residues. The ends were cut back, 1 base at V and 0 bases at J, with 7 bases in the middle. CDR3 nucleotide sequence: TGTGCCAGCAGCCAAGGACTAGACTCCTACGAGCAGTACTTC. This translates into CASSQGLDSYEQYF.

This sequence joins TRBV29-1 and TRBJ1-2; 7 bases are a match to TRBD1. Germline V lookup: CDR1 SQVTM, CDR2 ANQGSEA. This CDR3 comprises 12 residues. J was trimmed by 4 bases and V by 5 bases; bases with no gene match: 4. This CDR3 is CSVFDRAYGYTF. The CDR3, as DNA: TGCAGCGTTTTCGACAGGGCCTATGGCTACACCTTC.

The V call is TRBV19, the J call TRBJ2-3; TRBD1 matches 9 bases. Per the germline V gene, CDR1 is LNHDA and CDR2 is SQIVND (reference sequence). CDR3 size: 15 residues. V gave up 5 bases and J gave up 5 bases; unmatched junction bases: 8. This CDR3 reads CASSQGQGRRDTQYF. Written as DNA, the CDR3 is TGTGCCAGTAGTCAAGGACAGGGGAGAAGAGATACGCAGTATTTT.

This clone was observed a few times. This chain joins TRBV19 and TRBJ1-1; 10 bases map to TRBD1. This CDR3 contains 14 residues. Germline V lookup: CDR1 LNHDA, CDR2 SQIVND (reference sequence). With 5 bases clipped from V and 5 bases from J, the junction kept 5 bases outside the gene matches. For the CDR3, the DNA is TGTGCCAGTAGTCCGGACAGGGGGGGAACTGAAGCTTTCTTT. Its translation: CASSPDRGGTEAFF.

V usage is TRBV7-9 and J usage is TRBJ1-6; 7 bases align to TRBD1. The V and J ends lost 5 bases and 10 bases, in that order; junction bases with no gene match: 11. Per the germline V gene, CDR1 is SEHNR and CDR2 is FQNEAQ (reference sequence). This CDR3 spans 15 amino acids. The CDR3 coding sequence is TGTGCCAGCAGCCGTACCACAGGGGAAGGATCACCCCTCCACTTT. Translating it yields CASSRTTGEGSPLHF.

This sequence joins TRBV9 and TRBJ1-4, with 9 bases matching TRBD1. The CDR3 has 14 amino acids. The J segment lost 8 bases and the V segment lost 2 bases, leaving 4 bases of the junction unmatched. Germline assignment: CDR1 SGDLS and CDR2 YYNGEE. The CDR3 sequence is CASSVGQGFEKLFF. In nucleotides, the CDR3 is TGTGCCAGCAGCGTGGGACAGGGCTTCGAAAAACTGTTTTTT.

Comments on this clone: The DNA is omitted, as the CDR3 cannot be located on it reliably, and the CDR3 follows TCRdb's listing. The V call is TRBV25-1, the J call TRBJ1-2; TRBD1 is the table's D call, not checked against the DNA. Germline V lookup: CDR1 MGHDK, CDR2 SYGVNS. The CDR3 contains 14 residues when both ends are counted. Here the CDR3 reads CASILGQGINGYTF.

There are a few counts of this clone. CDR3 sequence: CASDSSGQGTGELFF. CDR3 nucleotides: TGTGCCAGCGACTCTTCGGGGCAGGGGACCGGGGAGCTGTTTTTT. The genes are TRBV14 and TRBJ2-2, with D possibly matching TRBD1 (6 bases). The germline CDR1 and CDR2 sequences are SGHDN and FVKESK. V dropped 8 bases and J dropped 5 bases, with 18 bases sitting between them. The CDR3 runs to 15 residues.

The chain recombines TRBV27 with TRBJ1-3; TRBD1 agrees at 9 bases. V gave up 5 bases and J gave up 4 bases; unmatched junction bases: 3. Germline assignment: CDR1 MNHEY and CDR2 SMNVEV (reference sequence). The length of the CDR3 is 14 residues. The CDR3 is CASSRTGDGNTIYF. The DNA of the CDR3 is TGTGCCAGCAGTAGGACAGGGGACGGAAACACCATATATTTT.

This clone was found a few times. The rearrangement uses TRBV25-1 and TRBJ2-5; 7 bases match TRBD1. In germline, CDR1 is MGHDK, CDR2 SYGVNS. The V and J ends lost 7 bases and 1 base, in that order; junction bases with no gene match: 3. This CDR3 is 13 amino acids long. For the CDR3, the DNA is TGTGCCAGCACCAACAGGGGCCAAGAGACCCAGTACTTC. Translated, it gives CASTNRGQETQYF. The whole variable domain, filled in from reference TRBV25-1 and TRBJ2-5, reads EADIYQTPRYLVIGTGKKITLECSQTMGHDKMYWYQQDPGMELHLIHYSYGVNSTEKGDLSSESTVSRIRTEHFPLTLESARPSHTSQYLCASTNRGQETQYFGPGTRLLVL.

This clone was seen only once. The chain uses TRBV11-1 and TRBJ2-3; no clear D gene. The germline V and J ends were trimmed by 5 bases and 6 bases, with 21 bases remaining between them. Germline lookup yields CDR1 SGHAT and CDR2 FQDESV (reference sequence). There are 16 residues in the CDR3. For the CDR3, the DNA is TGTGCCAGCAGCACGCTCGGTCTGGCACCCGGGGATACGCAGTATTTT. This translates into CASSTLGLAPGDTQYF.

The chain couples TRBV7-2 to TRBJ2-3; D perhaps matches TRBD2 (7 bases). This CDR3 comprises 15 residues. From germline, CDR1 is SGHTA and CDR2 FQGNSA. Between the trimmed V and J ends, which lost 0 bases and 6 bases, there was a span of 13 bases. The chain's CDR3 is CASSLAGGRGDTQYF. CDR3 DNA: TGTGCCAGCAGCTTAGCGGGGGGGCGAGGGGATACGCAGTATTTT. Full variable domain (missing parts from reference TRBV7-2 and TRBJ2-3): GAGVSQSPSNKVTEKGKDVELRCDPISGHTALYWYRQSLGQGLEFLIYFQGNSAPDKSGLPSDRFSAERTGGSVSTLTIQRTQQEDSAVYLCASSLAGGRGDTQYFGPGTRLTVL.

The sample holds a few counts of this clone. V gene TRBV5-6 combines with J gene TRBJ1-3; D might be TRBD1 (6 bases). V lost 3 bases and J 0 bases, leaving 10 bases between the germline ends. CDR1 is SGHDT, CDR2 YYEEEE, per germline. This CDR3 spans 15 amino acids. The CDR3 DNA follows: TGTGCCAGCAGCTCGAGCAGGGGCTCTGGAAACACCATATATTTT. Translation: CASSSSRGSGNTIYF.

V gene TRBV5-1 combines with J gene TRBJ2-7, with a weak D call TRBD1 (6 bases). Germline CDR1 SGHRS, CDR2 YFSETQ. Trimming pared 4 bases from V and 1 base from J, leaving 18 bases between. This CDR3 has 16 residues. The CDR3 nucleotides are TGCGCCAGCAGCCCAGGGGATGGGTCGGTATCCTACGAGCAGTACTTC. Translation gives CASSPGDGSVSYEQYF.